The present T cell receptor beta chain was sequenced within a study of CD8+ T cells in alopecia areata. Described treatment: oral pan-JAK inhibitor, 5-10 mg twice daily. Researchers gathered lesional scalp punch biopsies and peripheral blood from patients with alopecia areata. As concerns this clone: What it binds is unknown.

Extracted RNA was reverse transcribed, and the resulting cDNA served as sequencing template. TCRdb keeps only in-frame clones here, not all; method: immunoSEQ multiplex PCR. Among around 180,000 clones, 60% were seen once, and the ten largest hold approximately 0.97%. Study outcomes and limitations: Scalp clonality dropped significantly under tofacitinib, as did expanded CD8+ top-100 clones. Resident alphabeta T-cell populations of normal skin are likewise subject to sequencing in scalp samples.

V lost 5 bases and J 4 bases, leaving 14 bases between the germline ends. CDR1 SQVTM and CDR2 ANQGSEA come from the germline V gene. The CDR3 length is 13 residues. The clonotype originates from a human donor with alopecia areata. The sequencing here drew on CD4+ T cells sorted from blood, taken at week 24, from a patient treated with tofacitinib. The chain recombines TRBV29-1 with TRBJ1-2; D is undetermined. CDR3 protein: CSVHRASAYGYTF. CDR3 nucleotides: TGCAGCGTTCATAGGGCGTCGGCCTATGGCTACACCTTC.